This TCR beta chain appears in the sequencing data of a study of blood T cell repertoires in COVID-19. The wider study: The United States, Italy and Spain were the sources of the acute and convalescent COVID-19 samples. PBMCs, B-cell-depleted T cells, or T cells provided the cDNA or gDNA that made up the material.

Per the original data handling: Estimation of nucleated cell counts relied on the amplification of reference gene primers. Sequencing used immunoSEQ multiplex PCR; TCRdb keeps in-frame clones, though not all of them. Clone size and V and J calls were adopted from that table, with D and trimming inferred from the DNA. This sample yields 70,000 or so clones, of which over 80% are seen a single time; around 13% belongs to the top ten. Germline V gives CDR1 SNHLY, CDR2 FYNNEI. The CDR3 spans 14 residues. Trimming at V came to 7 bases and at J to 3 bases, leaving 6 bases not matched to a gene. V gene TRBV2 combines with J gene TRBJ2-1, with 7 positions matching TRBD1. Sequencing was carried out using peripheral blood. The source is a man aged 50 to 60 with COVID-19, enrolled during active disease. CDR3 nucleotide sequence: TGTGCCAGCAAGGGGGACAGCGACTACAATGAGCAGTTCTTC. Amino acid sequence: CASKGDSDYNEQFF.